What follows are 25 T cell receptor beta chains derived from one specimen sequenced in a study of beta chain features in type 1 diabetes. For these TCRs, the target antigens are not known. Of the isolated RNA, all was reverse transcribed, and so the sequenced material was expressed TCRB transcripts. Only in-frame clones appear in the TCRdb table, and some are missing; sequencing was by immunoSEQ multiplex PCR. The sample consists of over 600,000 clones, 12% of them appearing once. Findings and caveats of the study: TCRB CDR3s were moderately but significantly shorter in Type 1 diabetes patients in all four CD4+ subsets.

The specimen was naive CD4+ T cells from blood. The receptors shown here come from a man in his thirties or forties with type 1 diabetes.

The sample holds one count of this clone. The chain carries TRBV4-2 and TRBJ1-4; 7 bases are shared with TRBD1. The CDR3 is 16 amino acids. CDR1 is LGHNA and CDR2 is YNFKEQ in the germline V gene. V shed 0 bases, J shed 8 bases, and the junction held 9 bases outside the gene matches. DNA of the CDR3: TGTGCCAGCAGCCAAGATAAACGACAGGGAACGGAAAAACTGTTTTTT. It specifies CASSQDKRQGTEKLFF.

The chain joins TRBV7-3 to TRBJ2-3, with 9 positions matching TRBD2. Losses at the gene ends were 5 bases for V and 1 base for J; bases not matched to a gene: 4. This CDR3 has 15 residues. CDR1 SGHTA and CDR2 FQGTGA come from the germline V gene. The CDR3: CASSPAGGRTDTQYF. In nucleotides, the CDR3 is TGTGCCAGCAGCCCAGCGGGGGGCCGCACAGATACGCAGTATTTT.

This clone appeared a few times. This chain joins TRBV7-2 and TRBJ2-1; D is ambiguous. This CDR3 contains 16 residues. Germline V lookup: CDR1 SGHTA, CDR2 FQGNSA. V lost 1 base, J lost 0 bases, and 10 bases lay in between. As DNA, the CDR3 is TGTGCCAGCAGCTTAGTAAGCCAGGTCTCCTACAATGAGCAGTTCTTC. Amino acid sequence: CASSLVSQVSYNEQFF.

The rearrangement joins TRBV11-1 to TRBJ2-3; possibly TRBD2 for D (5 bases). The CDR3 loop spans 16 amino acids. Per germline, CDR1 SGHAT and CDR2 FQDESV (reference sequence). V dropped 2 bases and J dropped 3 bases, with 15 bases sitting between them. The chain's CDR3 is CASSLTISTGTDTQYF. CDR3 bases: TGTGCCAGCAGCTTAACCATCTCCACGGGGACAGATACGCAGTATTTT.

Only a few counts were recorded for this clone. This chain connects TRBV7-9 to TRBJ2-1; 14 bases align to TRBD2. Losses at the gene ends were 4 bases for V and 8 bases for J; bases not matched to a gene: 10. CDR3 length equals 17 residues. Germline V lookup: CDR1 SEHNR, CDR2 FQNEAQ (reference sequence). CDR3 DNA sequence: TGTGCCAGCAGCTCCCTCTGGACTAGCGGGGGGATCGATGAGCAGTTCTTC. As protein: CASSSLWTSGGIDEQFF.

The table lists this clone with a few counts. The sample holds other DNA sequences that translate to the same CDR3. The gene calls are TRBV11-2 and TRBJ2-7; TRBD1 matches at 7 bases. Germline CDR1 SGHAT, CDR2 FQNNGV. The CDR3 length is 13 residues. The ends lost 6 bases at V and 0 bases at J; junction bases unmatched: 2. Here the CDR3 reads CASSRDSSYEQYF. CDR3 bases: TGTGCCAGCAGTCGGGACAGCTCCTACGAGCAGTACTTC. Full variable domain (missing parts from reference TRBV11-2 and TRBJ2-7): EAGVAQSPRYKIIEKRQSVAFWCNPISGHATLYWYQQILGQGPKLLIQFQNNGVVDDSQLPKDRFSAERLKGVDSTLKIQPAKLEDSAVYLCASSRDSSYEQYFGPGTRLTVT.

V and J are TRBV7-2 and TRBJ1-4, with D uncertain. V was pared by 8 bases and J by 3 bases, with 13 bases between. The V gene's germline CDR1 is SGHTA and CDR2 FQGNSA. This CDR3 spans 14 amino acids. The CDR3 sequence: CASGPQGANEKLFF. The CDR3 DNA sequence: TGTGCCAGCGGCCCCCAAGGAGCTAATGAAAAACTGTTTTTT.

This chain joins TRBV4-3 and TRBJ1-2; a weak D match, TRBD1 (6 bases). V lost 1 base and J 6 bases, leaving 18 bases between the germline ends. Germline V gives CDR1 LGHNA, CDR2 YSLEER. The CDR3 length is 16 residues. The CDR3 protein is CASSQALTGRKDGYTF. DNA of the CDR3: TGCGCCAGCAGCCAAGCGCTGACAGGCCGCAAGGATGGCTACACCTTC.

This clone was seen a few times. V gene TRBV9 combines with J gene TRBJ1-6; D remains ambiguous. The CDR3 contains 12 residues. The germline V gene has CDR1 SGDLS and CDR2 YYNGEE. Trimming stripped 0 bases from V and 15 bases from J, with 10 bases between. CDR3: CASSVDGFVLHF. The CDR3 DNA sequence: TGTGCCAGCAGCGTAGACGGTTTTGTCCTCCACTTT.

This clone was found a few times. V usage is TRBV6-1 and J usage is TRBJ2-5; possible D gene TRBD2, 6 bases. Germline V lookup: CDR1 MNHNS, CDR2 SASEGT. Trimming stripped 4 bases from V and 3 bases from J, with 9 bases between. The CDR3 contains 13 residues. In DNA form, the CDR3 reads TGTGCCAGCAGTGGGGACTTTAAAGAGACCCAGTACTTC. Protein: CASSGDFKETQYF.

The rearrangement uses TRBV7-2 and TRBJ2-5; D may be TRBD2 (7 bases). The ends were cut back, 6 bases at V and 2 bases at J, with 13 bases in the middle. The germline CDR1 and CDR2 sequences are SGHTA and FQGNSA. The length of the CDR3 is 14 residues. CDR3 residues: CASRGGGLQETQYF. CDR3 in DNA: TGTGCCAGCAGAGGCGGGGGCCTACAAGAGACCCAGTACTTC.

This clone was seen only a few times. Other nucleotide sequences in the sample specify the same CDR3. The genes are TRBV2 and TRBJ1-1; maybe TRBD1 (5 bases). This CDR3 region has 13 residues. Looked up from germline, CDR1 is SNHLY and CDR2 is FYNNEI. The V end was cut by 5 bases, the J end by 2 bases, with 9 bases between. The CDR3: CASSRDRNTEAFF. In nucleotides, the CDR3 is TGTGCCAGCAGTAGAGACAGAAACACTGAAGCTTTCTTT.

The V call is TRBV11-2, the J call TRBJ2-5; TRBD2 matches 12 bases. The CDR3 contains 15 residues. J gave up 0 bases and V 5 bases, and 1 base lay outside the gene matches. The germline gives CDR1 SGHAT, CDR2 FQNNGV. The CDR3 here is CASSGLAGYQETQYF. The CDR3 region has the DNA TGTGCCAGCAGCGGACTAGCGGGGTACCAAGAGACCCAGTACTTC. The full variable domain, in which reference TRBV11-2 and TRBJ2-5 provide the parts outside the CDR3, is EAGVAQSPRYKIIEKRQSVAFWCNPISGHATLYWYQQILGQGPKLLIQFQNNGVVDDSQLPKDRFSAERLKGVDSTLKIQPAKLEDSAVYLCASSGLAGYQETQYFGPGTRLLVL.

The sample holds a few counts of this clone. The chain couples TRBV29-1 to TRBJ1-4; D gene ambiguous. The CDR3 is 15 residues long. Germline lookup yields CDR1 SQVTM and CDR2 ANQGSEA. V was pared by 4 bases and J by 5 bases, with 17 bases between. The CDR3 here is CSVVSPAVENEKLFF. The CDR3 nucleotides are TGCAGCGTTGTGTCCCCGGCGGTGGAGAATGAAAAACTGTTTTTT.

This clone was observed a handful of times. The chain has TRBV5-1 and TRBJ1-5; D possibly corresponds to TRBD1 (6 bases). The CDR3 is 15 amino acids. V was pared by 2 bases and J by 0 bases, with 9 bases between. Germline V gene sequence: CDR1 SGHRS, CDR2 YFSETQ. CDR3 sequence (DNA): TGCGCCAGCAGCTTACAGGGAAATAGCAATCAGCCCCAGCATTTT. Its translation: CASSLQGNSNQPQHF.

The chain employs TRBV9 and TRBJ1-1; D unclear. V gave up 0 bases and J gave up 2 bases, with 8 bases separating them. The CDR3 covers 14 residues. The germline CDR1 and CDR2 sequences are SGDLS and YYNGEE. The CDR3 sequence is CASSVEASNTEAFF. The CDR3 DNA reads TGTGCCAGCAGCGTAGAGGCCAGTAACACTGAAGCTTTCTTT.

This clone was detected a few times. The chain carries TRBV18 and TRBJ1-4; D not resolved. This CDR3 comprises 15 residues. With 3 bases removed from V and 2 bases from J, the gap between germline ends came to 10 bases. The V gene's germline CDR1 is KGHSH and CDR2 LQKENI. This chain's CDR3 is CASSPPVQTNEKLFF. The CDR3 DNA reads as TGTGCCAGCTCACCCCCGGTACAGACTAATGAAAAACTGTTTTTT. The whole variable domain, remainder taken from reference TRBV18 and TRBJ1-4, is NAGVMQNPRHLVRRRGQEARLRCSPMKGHSHVYWYRQLPEEGLKFMVYLQKENIIDESGMPKERFSAEFPKEGPSILRIQQVVRGDSAAYFCASSPPVQTNEKLFFGSGTQLSVL.

The chain employs TRBV27 and TRBJ2-3; the match to TRBD2 covers 12 bases. This CDR3 comprises 18 residues. CDR1 is MNHEY and CDR2 is SMNVEV in the germline V gene (reference sequence). The V gene end was trimmed by 5 bases and the J gene end by 0 bases; junction bases not matched to a gene: 9. The CDR3 protein is CASSLGLAGMISTDTQYF. In DNA form, the CDR3 reads TGTGCCAGCAGTCTAGGACTAGCGGGGATGATAAGCACAGATACGCAGTATTTT.

The V call is TRBV5-1, the J call TRBJ2-2; 7 bases fit TRBD1. With 5 bases clipped from V and 6 bases from J, the junction kept 7 bases outside the gene matches. The CDR3 has 14 amino acids. In germline, CDR1 is SGHRS, CDR2 YFSETQ. The CDR3 protein is CASRVTQGSGELFF. CDR3 coding DNA: TGCGCCAGCAGAGTTACACAGGGGTCCGGGGAGCTGTTTTTT. The full variable domain, rest sourced from reference TRBV5-1 and TRBJ2-2, is KAGVTQTPRYLIKTRGQQVTLSCSPISGHRSVSWYQQTPGQGLQFLFEYFSETQRNKGNFPGRFSGRQFSNSRSEMNVSTLELGDSALYLCASRVTQGSGELFFGEGSRLTVL.

This clone was seen only a few times. This chain joins TRBV6-1 and TRBJ1-5; 10 nucleotides line up with TRBD1. Germline V gene sequence: CDR1 MNHNS, CDR2 SASEGT. The CDR3 spans 15 residues. The ends lost 4 bases at V and 9 bases at J; junction bases unmatched: 9. CDR3 DNA sequence: TGTGCCAGCAGTGGCCGGGACAGGGGCCTGCGGCCCCAGCATTTT. Amino acids: CASSGRDRGLRPQHF.

In its sample, this clone was seen a few times. The gene calls are TRBV5-1 and TRBJ1-2; D unresolved. CDR1 is SGHRS and CDR2 is YFSETQ in the germline V gene. With 2 bases removed from V and 6 bases from J, the gap between germline ends came to 17 bases. The CDR3 covers 15 residues. CDR3 DNA: TGCGCCAGCAGCTTTGGCTCTCGGGGAATCAATGGCTACACCTTC. Amino acids: CASSFGSRGINGYTF.

This clone occurred a few times. Other DNA sequences in the same sample also yield this CDR3. This sequence joins TRBV7-2 and TRBJ2-5; D ambiguous. The CDR3 runs to 13 residues. Trimming took off 0 bases at V and 3 bases at J, with 5 bases between the two ends. CDR1 SGHTA and CDR2 FQGNSA come from the germline V gene. In DNA, the CDR3 is TGTGCCAGCAGCTTAGCGGGCAAAGAGACCCAGTACTTC. Its translation: CASSLAGKETQYF.

This sequence joins TRBV13 and TRBJ2-5; 8 bases line up with TRBD2. The germline gives CDR1 PRHDT, CDR2 FYEKMQ (reference sequence). CDR3 length equals 16 residues. V shed 5 bases and J 5 bases; nucleotides not matched to a gene: 13. In nucleotides, the CDR3 is TGTGCCAGCAGCCTCCTTTCAGGGACTAGTTCTGAGACCCAGTACTTC. Translated, it gives CASSLLSGTSSETQYF.

The chain recombines TRBV7-2 with TRBJ2-7; D assignment may be TRBD1 or TRBD2 (5 bases each). Trimming stripped 1 base from V and 0 bases from J, with 10 bases between. CDR1 SGHTA and CDR2 FQGNSA come from the germline V gene. This CDR3 contains 15 residues. The CDR3 DNA is TGTGCCAGCAGCTTAGGTGGGACGCCCTCCTACGAGCAGTACTTC. Translating it yields CASSLGGTPSYEQYF. The entire variable domain, with the rest obtained from reference TRBV7-2 and TRBJ2-7, is as follows: GAGVSQSPSNKVTEKGKDVELRCDPISGHTALYWYRQSLGQGLEFLIYFQGNSAPDKSGLPSDRFSAERTGGSVSTLTIQRTQQEDSAVYLCASSLGGTPSYEQYFGPGTRLTVT.

The chain recombines TRBV30 with TRBJ2-5; TRBD2 matches 8 bases. The V gene end was trimmed by 2 bases and the J gene end by 5 bases; junction bases not matched to a gene: 4. The CDR3 contains 13 residues. Germline V gene lookup returns CDR1 GTSNPN and CDR2 SVGIG (reference sequence). The CDR3 loop reads CAWSISGAETQYF. For the CDR3, the DNA is TGTGCCTGGAGTATTAGCGGGGCGGAGACCCAGTACTTC.